Each of the 23 T cell receptor beta chains below was sequenced from the same sample in a study of shared clonotypes between healthy human individuals (dated by TCRdb to the early 2020s). Library generation was performed with the immunoSEQ multiplex PCR assay. The clones in this table, taken by TCRdb from immuneACCESS, are in-frame only. Not every clone is retained; where verified, under half of the shortfall comes from an unresolved V gene, and the cause of the rest is unknown. Here the sample has about 490,000 clones; 76% occur a single time. The top ten constitute 10% to 15% of the sample. Sequencing used PBMCs. The receptors were gathered from a woman aged 40-49 years in good health. Some clones in this sample may be carry-over from other donors' samples.

This rearrangement joins TRBV28 to TRBJ2-1; 7 bases are shared with TRBD1. Trimming cost V 3 bases and J 4 bases; bases outside gene matches: 6. Per the germline V gene, CDR1 is MDHEN and CDR2 is SYDVKM. This CDR3 is built from 15 residues. The CDR3 coding sequence is TGTGCCAGCAGTTTGGGACAGAGATTGTACAATGAGCAGTTCTTC. As protein: CASSLGQRLYNEQFF.

This clone has a handful of counts. V and J are TRBV4-1 and TRBJ1-4; no firm D call. In germline, CDR1 is MGHRA, CDR2 YSYEKL. CDR3 length equals 16 residues. The V gene lost 4 bases and the J gene lost 7 bases, with 19 bases spanning the gap. The CDR3 nucleotides are TGCGCCAGCAGCCCGAAGGGCGGGAATGGAGGTGAAAAACTGTTTTTT. Amino acids: CASSPKGGNGGEKLFF.

This clone was counted a single time. The chain carries TRBV30 and TRBJ2-5; D is tentatively TRBD1 or TRBD2 (6 bases each). There are 14 residues in the CDR3. Trimming pared 0 bases from V and 4 bases from J, leaving 12 bases between. CDR1 and CDR2 from the germline V gene are GTSNPN and SVGIG (reference sequence). The CDR3 region has the DNA TGTGCCTGGAGTGTAGGAGGGGGATCAGAGACCCAGTACTTC. This sequence encodes CAWSVGGGSETQYF. The whole variable domain, filled in from reference TRBV30 and TRBJ2-5, reads SQTIHQWPATLVQPVGSPLSLECTVEGTSNPNLYWYRQAAGRGLQLLFYSVGIGQISSEVPQNLSASRPQDRQFILSSKKLLLSDSGFYLCAWSVGGGSETQYFGPGTRLLVL.

The chain combines TRBV11-2 with TRBJ2-1; 8 bases line up with TRBD2. V was clipped by 5 bases and J by 5 bases; unmatched bases: 11. There are 16 residues in the CDR3. Germline V lookup: CDR1 SGHAT, CDR2 FQNNGV. The CDR3 here is CASSPMRLALNNEQFF. CDR3 bases: TGTGCCAGCAGCCCCATGAGACTAGCGCTTAACAATGAGCAGTTCTTC.

The chain combines TRBV10-2 with TRBJ2-7, with unresolved D. The germline CDR1 and CDR2 sequences are WSHSY and SAAADI. The V gene lost 6 bases and the J gene lost 6 bases, with 18 bases spanning the gap. The CDR3 spans 14 residues. The CDR3 DNA follows: TGCGCCAGCAGAGAAAGACAAGGGTCGGGCGAGCAGTACTTC. This encodes CASRERQGSGEQYF.

The chain carries TRBV7-9 and TRBJ1-1, with D unresolved. This CDR3 is 17 amino acids long. V lost 1 base to trimming and J lost 3 bases, with 18 bases between them. Germline V gene lookup returns CDR1 SEHNR and CDR2 FQNEAQ (reference sequence). The CDR3 region is CASSLEREVREYTEAFF. Written as DNA, the CDR3 is TGTGCCAGCAGCTTAGAAAGGGAAGTGCGTGAATACACTGAAGCTTTCTTT.

The chain links TRBV2 to TRBJ2-7, with 9 bases fitting TRBD2. The CDR3 totals 14 residues. The germline gives CDR1 SNHLY, CDR2 FYNNEI. J lost 7 bases, V lost 3 bases, and 7 bases had no gene match. The CDR3 DNA is TGTGCCAGCAGTGAGTCTAGCGGGATTGGTGAGCAGTACTTC. It translates to CASSESSGIGEQYF. Supplemented by reference TRBV2 and TRBJ2-7, the full variable domain reads EPEVTQTPSHQVTQMGQEVILRCVPISNHLYFYWYRQILGQKVEFLVSFYNNEISEKSEIFDDQFSVERPDGSNFTLKIRSTKLEDSAMYFCASSESSGIGEQYFGPGTRLTVT.

V gene TRBV19 combines with J gene TRBJ2-5, with D perhaps matching TRBD2 (5 bases). Trimming took 6 bases from V and 5 from J, leaving 13 bases between them. The length of the CDR3 is 13 residues. Germline CDR1 and CDR2: LNHDA and SQIVND (reference sequence). CDR3 loop: CASSPGRGETQYF. The CDR3 region has the DNA TGTGCCAGTAGCCCAGGTCGCGGGGAGACCCAGTACTTC.

As for this clone: Other DNA sequences in this specimen translate into the identical CDR3. This chain joins TRBV28 and TRBJ1-2; 10 positions match TRBD1. In germline, CDR1 is MDHEN, CDR2 SYDVKM. The CDR3 spans 12 residues. The ends lost 8 bases at V and 4 bases at J; junction bases unmatched: 1. The CDR3 region is CASGDRGYGYTF. The CDR3 DNA sequence: TGTGCCAGCGGGGACAGGGGCTATGGCTACACCTTC.

This clone was observed a few times. The rearrangement joins TRBV19 to TRBJ1-2, with a weak D call TRBD1 (5 bases). This CDR3 has 14 residues. The germline V and J ends were trimmed by 6 bases and 3 bases, with 14 bases remaining between them. Germline assignment: CDR1 LNHDA and CDR2 SQIVND (reference sequence). The chain's CDR3 is CASSPIGQDYGYTF. The CDR3 DNA reads TGTGCCAGTAGCCCGATAGGACAAGACTATGGCTACACCTTC. Based on the CDR3 plus reference TRBV19 and TRBJ1-2, the full variable domain is DGGITQSPKYLFRKEGQNVTLSCEQNLNHDAMYWYRQDPGQGLRLIYYSQIVNDFQKGDIAEGYSVSREKKESFPLTVTSAQKNPTAFYLCASSPIGQDYGYTFGSGTRLTVV.

The chain combines TRBV18 with TRBJ2-7, with 9 positions matching TRBD2. CDR1 is KGHSH, CDR2 LQKENI, per germline. CDR3 length equals 14 residues. V shed 3 bases and J 5 bases; nucleotides not matched to a gene: 5. For the CDR3, the DNA is TGTGCCAGCTCACCTAGCGGGAGAAAAAACGAGCAGTACTTC. Its translation: CASSPSGRKNEQYF.

The sample holds a few counts of this clone. The V call is TRBV6-4, the J call TRBJ2-1, with D perhaps matching TRBD2 (5 bases). The germline gives CDR1 MRHNA, CDR2 SNTAGT. V shed 3 bases and J shed 4 bases, with 13 bases lying between them. This CDR3 has 15 residues. CDR3 amino acids: CASSDGLAGYNEQFF. The CDR3 DNA is TGTGCCAGCAGTGATGGTCTAGCCGGATACAATGAGCAGTTCTTC.

V and J are TRBV5-1 and TRBJ1-1; D gene ambiguous. Germline-derived CDR1 and CDR2 are SGHRS and YFSETQ. Trimming shortened V by 2 bases and J by 1 base, and 12 bases separated the two germline ends. The CDR3 has 15 amino acids. The CDR3 protein is CASSLSARPNTEAFF. For the CDR3, the DNA is TGCGCCAGCAGCTTAAGTGCCAGACCGAACACTGAAGCTTTCTTT.

This chain links TRBV27 with TRBJ1-4; D possibly corresponds to TRBD1 (5 bases). CDR3 length: 16 amino acids. V lost 6 bases and J lost 5, with 19 bases in between. Per the germline V gene, CDR1 is MNHEY and CDR2 is SMNVEV (reference sequence). The CDR3 sequence: CASSRYSQGVNEKLFF. Written as DNA, the CDR3 is TGTGCCAGCAGCCGATACAGCCAGGGAGTGAATGAAAAACTGTTTTTT.

The chain is built from TRBV5-6 and TRBJ1-1; a possible D gene is TRBD1 (6 bases). Trimming cost V 3 bases and J 4 bases, with 13 bases left between them. The CDR3 spans 14 residues. Germline lookup yields CDR1 SGHDT and CDR2 YYEEEE. In nucleotides, the CDR3 is TGTGCCAGCAGCTCCTACAGGGCGGGCACTGAAGCTTTCTTT. Encoded protein: CASSSYRAGTEAFF.

The chain employs TRBV7-9 and TRBJ1-2; D not resolved. Trimming took 3 bases from V and 2 from J, leaving 19 bases between them. The germline gives CDR1 SEHNR, CDR2 FQNEAQ (reference sequence). This CDR3 is 17 amino acids long. Here the CDR3 DNA reads TGTGCCAGCAGCTTTTCACACGCCGCTACCCTGAACTATGGCTACACCTTC. Amino acid sequence: CASSFSHAATLNYGYTF.

Note on this clone: Other DNA sequences of this sample code for an identical CDR3. The chain combines TRBV7-2 with TRBJ2-1; D is tentatively TRBD1 or TRBD2 (5 bases each). The CDR3 loop spans 12 amino acids. Trimming left V 5 bases short and J 10 bases short, with 12 bases between. CDR1 SGHTA and CDR2 FQGNSA come from the germline V gene. The CDR3 protein is CASSRGRDEQFF. The CDR3 nucleotides read TGTGCCAGCAGCAGGGGACGGGACGAGCAGTTCTTC.

This clone was counted once. V is TRBV19 and J is TRBJ1-5; 12 positions match TRBD1. The CDR3 length is 15 residues. CDR1 and CDR2 from the germline V gene are LNHDA and SQIVND (reference sequence). After removal of 6 bases from V and 8 bases from J, the junction contained 8 bases not matched to a gene. The CDR3 sequence: CASSRGTGGREPQHF. CDR3 in DNA: TGTGCCAGTAGCCGAGGGACAGGGGGCAGGGAGCCCCAGCATTTT.

J is TRBJ2-1 and V is TRBV4-3, with D possibly matching TRBD2 (5 bases). This CDR3 region has 13 residues. The V end was cut by 4 bases, the J end by 4 bases, with 8 bases between. Germline V lookup: CDR1 LGHNA, CDR2 YSLEER. The CDR3 region has the DNA TGCGCCAGCAGCCCGGACTTTTACAATGAGCAGTTCTTC. Its translation is CASSPDFYNEQFF.

V usage is TRBV5-6 and J usage is TRBJ2-1; 7 nucleotides match TRBD2. CDR3 length equals 15 residues. The germline V gene has CDR1 SGHDT and CDR2 YYEEEE. The V segment lost 0 bases and the J segment 3 bases; nucleotides outside the gene matches: 3. The CDR3 loop is CASSLASGRYNEQFF. The CDR3 nucleotides read TGTGCCAGCAGCTTGGCTAGCGGTCGCTACAATGAGCAGTTCTTC. Full variable domain (outside the CDR3, taken from reference TRBV5-6 and TRBJ2-1): DAGVTQSPTHLIKTRGQQVTLRCSPKSGHDTVSWYQQALGQGPQFIFQYYEEEERQRGNFPDRFSGHQFPNYSSELNVNALLLGDSALYLCASSLASGRYNEQFFGPGTRLTVL.

As to this clone: This CDR3 is also generated by other DNA sequences in the sample. This chain joins TRBV28 and TRBJ1-5; no firm D call. V lost 8 bases and J lost 0, with 2 bases in between. The CDR3 covers 11 residues. Germline V gene lookup returns CDR1 MDHEN and CDR2 SYDVKM. The CDR3 sequence is CASRSNQPQHF. The CDR3 nucleotides read TGTGCCAGCCGTAGCAATCAGCCCCAGCATTTT.

The chain links TRBV6-6 to TRBJ2-5, with D possibly TRBD2 on 6 matching bases. The last part of the DNA fits TRBJ2-7 better; the J call may be wrong. CDR3 length: 13 residues. Per germline, CDR1 MNHNY and CDR2 SVGAGI (reference sequence). CDR3 region: CASSSTGLGEQYF. The CDR3 DNA is TGTGCCAGCAGTTCGACGGGACTTGGCGAGCAGTACTTC.

This clone was picked up a small number of times. The V and J genes are TRBV7-3 and TRBJ2-7; 8 bases fit TRBD1. The CDR3 runs to 14 residues. The germline gives CDR1 SGHTA, CDR2 FQGTGA. J gave up 6 bases and V 4 bases, and 8 bases lay outside the gene matches. CDR3 protein: CASSSGQGGGEQYF. The CDR3 DNA reads as TGTGCCAGCAGCTCCGGACAGGGAGGCGGCGAGCAGTACTTC.